Listed here is a single T cell receptor beta chain. This clonotype was counted many times. Which antigen it targets is not known. The sample holds no much larger clone one base away, and base qualities are not on file. The run used an Illumina HiSeq 1500. The public reads were reprocessed in TCRdb via fastp at Q25 and MiXCR, keeping in-frame beta chains. Rows with one shared CDR3 protein collapse into an entry with the most common genes and DNA. The sample contains some 300,000 distinct CDR3 sequences, 15% to 20% of them found a single time. In total, the top ten clones hold 9.5% to 15% of the sample. Clipping removes 9 bases from V and 2 bases from J, with 11 as the unmatched junction base count. The CDR3 spans 15 residues, from the cysteine through the phenylalanine. The CDR3 DNA has 45 bases and is translated from base 1. The CDR1 and CDR2 encoded by the germline V gene are MDHEN and SYDVKM. This entry comes from a study of T cell repertoires in cytomegalovirus infection (dated by TCRdb to about 2019). Study-wide context: Because public TCR beta signatures pointed to carriage of CMV infection together with the matching HLA type, the HLA type of each donor mattered for the analysis.

Summary of the overall study and its limitations: Carriers of CMV infection plus the relevant HLA type were discriminated by the cumulative frequency of public TCR beta family members in the study cohort and in an independent approximately 360-donor cohort. The ex vivo response was dominated by HLA-C-restricted CMV-specific TCR beta clonotypes, which also provided the single most frequent clonotype in two of eight donors.

The clonotype comes from a human donor in good health (CMV status not recorded). Some clones in this sample may be carry-over from other donors' samples. Sample: PBMCs. This chain is built from TRBV28 and TRBJ2-3, and 7 junctional nucleotides match TRBD2. The base sequence is TGTGCCAGGGGATCTCTAGCGGCCAACACAGATACGCAGTATTTT. Its amino acids are CARGSLAANTDTQYF.